The 30 T cell receptor beta chains below come from one sample, sequenced in a study of tumor-infiltrating lymphocytes in localized non-small cell lung cancer. Sequencing used immunoSEQ multiplex PCR; TCRdb keeps in-frame clones, though not all of them. The table lists about 8,400 clones, 65% to 80% of them singletons, with under 6% in the top ten. Material for sequencing was lung tumor tissue. Receptor source: a human donor with non-small cell lung cancer.

This clone was observed a few times. The rearrangement uses TRBV11-1 and TRBJ2-3; 12 bases map to TRBD2. In germline, CDR1 is SGHAT, CDR2 FQDESV (reference sequence). V lost 4 bases to trimming and J lost 8 bases; unmatched junction nucleotides: 10. The CDR3 contains 16 residues. The CDR3 region has the DNA TGTGCCAGCAGCTCCGAGGGGGCTAGCGGGAGGGGTACGCAGTATTTT. It codes for CASSSEGASGRGTQYF.

The chain combines TRBV19 with TRBJ2-3; D gene unclear. V shed 0 bases and J shed 7 bases, with 8 bases lying between them. This CDR3 comprises 13 residues. The germline CDR1 and CDR2 sequences are LNHDA and SQIVND (reference sequence). The chain's CDR3 is CASSIDSGHTQYF. For the CDR3, the DNA is TGTGCCAGTAGTATAGACTCAGGTCATACGCAGTATTTT.

J is TRBJ1-1 and V is TRBV28, with D unresolved. CDR3 length: 12 amino acids. From germline, CDR1 is MDHEN and CDR2 SYDVKM. Trimming removed 4 bases at V and 1 base at J, with 4 bases between. The CDR3 protein is CASSWGNTEAFF. The CDR3 DNA is TGTGCCAGCAGTTGGGGGAACACTGAAGCTTTCTTT.

The gene calls are TRBV18 and TRBJ2-7, with D possibly being TRBD2 (5 bases). The V end lost 4 bases, the J end lost 4 bases, and 17 bases lay between the germline ends. Germline-derived CDR1 and CDR2 are KGHSH and LQKENI. CDR3 length equals 15 residues. CDR3 protein: CASSHEASGEYEQYF. In DNA, the CDR3 is TGTGCCAGCTCACATGAGGCCAGCGGAGAATACGAGCAGTACTTC.

This clone was seen a few times. The chain has TRBV7-2 and TRBJ1-6; unclear D gene. The CDR3 has 12 residues. Trimming shortened V by 2 bases and J by 8 bases, and 4 bases separated the two germline ends. Germline CDR1 reads SGHTA; CDR2 reads FQGNSA. DNA for the CDR3: TGTGCCAGCAGCTTAATGGATTCACCCCTCCACTTT. It codes for CASSLMDSPLHF.

V is TRBV6-6 and J is TRBJ2-5, with 13 bases matching TRBD2. CDR1 is MNHNY and CDR2 is SVGAGI in the germline V gene (reference sequence). After removal of 6 bases from V and 5 bases from J, the junction contained 3 bases not matched to a gene. CDR3 length: 14 residues. The CDR3 is CASRRTSGSETQYF. The CDR3 region has the DNA TGTGCCAGCAGAAGGACTAGCGGGAGTGAGACCCAGTACTTC.

J is TRBJ1-1 and V is TRBV28; no firm D call. CDR1 and CDR2 (germline): MDHEN, SYDVKM. This CDR3 comprises 14 residues. V lost 5 bases, J lost 1 base, and 11 bases lay in between. DNA for the CDR3: TGTGCCAGCAGTCCCCCCGTCCGGAACACTGAAGCTTTCTTT. Amino acid sequence: CASSPPVRNTEAFF.

This rearrangement joins TRBV2 to TRBJ2-5; D unclear. Trimming took off 4 bases at V and 0 bases at J, with 3 bases between the two ends. Germline V gene lookup returns CDR1 SNHLY and CDR2 FYNNEI. CDR3 length: 12 amino acids. CDR3 sequence reads: CASSAHQETQYF. The CDR3 DNA reads as TGTGCCAGCAGTGCCCACCAAGAGACCCAGTACTTC.

The rearrangement uses TRBV27 and TRBJ2-5; 13 nucleotides align to TRBD2. J was trimmed by 2 bases and V by 8 bases; bases with no gene match: 8. The length of the CDR3 is 16 residues. Germline V gene lookup returns CDR1 MNHEY and CDR2 SMNVEV (reference sequence). The CDR3 spells CASSEGLAGLQETQYF. CDR3 DNA: TGTGCCAGCTCGGAGGGACTAGCGGGGCTACAAGAGACCCAGTACTTC.

The chain recombines TRBV7-9 with TRBJ1-4; D possibly corresponds to TRBD1 (5 bases). Between the trimmed V and J ends, which lost 5 bases and 3 bases, there was a span of 13 bases. This CDR3 is built from 15 residues. Per germline, CDR1 SEHNR and CDR2 FQNEAQ (reference sequence). CDR3 in DNA: TGTGCCAGCAGCCCCACGGGGGGAGCTAATGAAAAACTGTTTTTT. It translates to CASSPTGGANEKLFF.

The J gene is TRBJ2-4, the V gene TRBV19; a weak D match, TRBD2 (5 bases). This CDR3 has 18 amino acids. The V end was cut by 0 bases, the J end by 1 base, with 16 bases between. Germline CDR1 and CDR2: LNHDA and SQIVND (reference sequence). The DNA for the CDR3 is TGTGCCAGTAGTATAGATCAGTGGGGTAGGAGGGCCAAAAACATTCAGTACTTC. Encoded protein: CASSIDQWGRRAKNIQYF.

This clone has just one count. The CDR3 spells CASSSLAGVLYEQYF. CDR3 DNA sequence: TGTGCCAGCAGCTCGTTAGCGGGAGTATTATACGAGCAGTACTTC. The chain joins TRBV7-2 to TRBJ2-7; TRBD2 aligns across 9 bases. Germline CDR1 reads SGHTA; CDR2 reads FQGNSA. Losses at the gene ends were 4 bases for V and 4 bases for J; bases not matched to a gene: 8. The CDR3 extends over 15 amino acids.

V usage is TRBV7-2 and J usage is TRBJ2-5, with 7 bases identical to TRBD1. V shed 5 bases and J 4 bases; nucleotides not matched to a gene: 4. The CDR3 spans 13 residues. From germline, CDR1 is SGHTA and CDR2 FQGNSA. CDR3 nucleotides: TGTGCCAGCAGCCCGTGGACAGGAGAGACCCAGTACTTC. This sequence encodes CASSPWTGETQYF.

This sequence joins TRBV7-2 and TRBJ2-3, with D hard to call. Germline V CDR1 and CDR2: SGHTA, FQGNSA. V was trimmed by 3 bases and J by 2 bases, leaving 3 bases between them. The CDR3 is 12 residues long. The CDR3 protein is CASSFFTDTQYF. The CDR3 DNA follows: TGTGCCAGCAGCTTCTTCACAGATACGCAGTATTTT.

The rearrangement links TRBV5-1 to TRBJ1-1; D gene ambiguous. This CDR3 has 14 amino acids. CDR1 and CDR2 from the germline V gene are SGHRS and YFSETQ. Deletions cut 0 bases from V and 5 bases from J, with 11 bases between. The CDR3 reads CASSLGRRETEAFF. DNA of the CDR3: TGCGCCAGCAGCTTGGGACGGCGGGAGACTGAAGCTTTCTTT.

CDR3 amino acids: CASSSSRDGAYEQYF. CDR3 sequence (DNA): TGTGCCAGCAGCTCATCTCGGGACGGAGCCTACGAGCAGTACTTC. V usage is TRBV13 and J usage is TRBJ2-7, with D tentatively TRBD1 or TRBD2 (5 bases each). The germline V gene encodes CDR1 PRHDT and CDR2 FYEKMQ (reference sequence). V lost 4 bases, J lost 2 bases, and 15 bases lay in between. The CDR3 is made up of 15 amino acids.

The chain recombines TRBV4-3 with TRBJ1-2; 7 bases line up with TRBD1. The CDR3 runs to 15 residues. Germline values: CDR1 LGHNA, CDR2 YSLEER. The V gene end was trimmed by 0 bases and the J gene end by 4 bases; junction bases not matched to a gene: 5. The CDR3 is CASSQDFGTVYGYTF. In DNA form, the CDR3 reads TGCGCCAGCAGCCAAGATTTCGGGACAGTCTATGGCTACACCTTC.

This chain uses TRBV6-6 with TRBJ2-4; D may match TRBD1 or TRBD2 (5 bases each). CDR3 size: 16 residues. V was shortened by 0 bases and J by 3 bases, with 12 bases between the two germline ends. CDR1 is MNHNY and CDR2 is SVGAGI in the germline V gene (reference sequence). This CDR3 is CASSYSRGTGKNIQYF. CDR3 coding DNA: TGTGCCAGCAGTTACTCGAGGGGAACTGGCAAAAACATTCAGTACTTC.

This clone was detected only a few times. The V and J genes are TRBV21-1 and TRBJ2-3; TRBD2, as called in the table, went unchecked against the DNA. TRBV21-1 is tagged as a pseudogene. The length of the CDR3 is 13 residues. The CDR3 reads CASSKVGTDTQYF. CDR3 DNA sequence: TGTGCCAGCAGCAAAGTAGGCACAGATACGCAGTATTTT.

The CDR3 region has the DNA TGTGCCAGCAGCCTAAACCAAGCGACCCTAGCCCGCCAGTTCTTC. Translating gives CASSLNQATLARQFF. The rearrangement links TRBV14 to TRBJ2-1, with D maybe TRBD2 (5 bases). CDR1 is SGHDN, CDR2 FVKESK, per germline. The CDR3 extends over 15 amino acids. Trimming took 4 bases from V and 13 from J, leaving 23 bases between them.

This rearrangement joins TRBV27 to TRBJ2-6; D is undetermined. CDR3 size: 15 residues. Per germline, CDR1 MNHEY and CDR2 SMNVEV (reference sequence). V lost 5 bases and J 4 bases, leaving 12 bases between the germline ends. CDR3 sequence reads: CASSPDGSGANVLTF. CDR3 nucleotides: TGTGCCAGCAGTCCCGACGGATCGGGGGCCAACGTCCTGACTTTC.

The chain carries TRBV6-6 and TRBJ1-6; 8 positions match TRBD1. CDR1 MNHNY and CDR2 SVGAGI come from the germline V gene (reference sequence). Trimming cost V 2 bases and J 10 bases; bases outside gene matches: 4. This CDR3 spans 14 amino acids. CDR3 sequence: CASSYGQGESPLHF. The CDR3 region has the DNA TGTGCCAGCAGTTACGGACAGGGAGAATCACCCCTCCACTTT.

The CDR3 nucleotides read TGTGCCAGCAGCGCTACAGGCGGGTATGGCTACACCTTC. Its protein is CASSATGGYGYTF. This sequence joins TRBV5-4 and TRBJ1-2; perhaps TRBD1 as D (5 bases). CDR3 length: 13 amino acids. Germline values: CDR1 SGHNT, CDR2 YYREEE (reference sequence). V lost 4 bases, J lost 5 bases, and 12 bases lay in between.

The V and J genes are TRBV19 and TRBJ1-3; D not certain. Trimming took off 5 bases at V and 4 bases at J, with 18 bases between the two ends. Germline V lookup: CDR1 LNHDA, CDR2 SQIVND (reference sequence). This CDR3 comprises 16 residues. This CDR3 reads CASSSGGRMSGNTIYF. The DNA for the CDR3 is TGTGCCAGTAGTTCGGGTGGGCGGATGAGCGGAAACACCATATATTTT.

The chain uses TRBV29-1 and TRBJ2-3; the D gene is possibly TRBD2 (6 bases). The CDR3 totals 14 residues. V was shortened by 5 bases and J by 4 bases, with 16 bases between the two germline ends. The germline CDR1 and CDR2 sequences are SQVTM and ANQGSEA. CDR3 nucleotides: TGCAGCGTTTCGTCGGGAGAGGTAGCAGATACGCAGTATTTT. This codes for CSVSSGEVADTQYF.

The chain recombines TRBV7-2 with TRBJ1-2; 8 bases are shared with TRBD1. This CDR3 has 15 residues. CDR1 is SGHTA, CDR2 FQGNSA, per germline. V shed 5 bases and J 0 bases; nucleotides not matched to a gene: 5. Written as DNA, the CDR3 is TGTGCCAGCAGCCCGACGGACAGGGCTAACTATGGCTACACCTTC. Translation gives CASSPTDRANYGYTF. Full variable domain (remainder filled in from reference TRBV7-2 and TRBJ1-2): GAGVSQSPSNKVTEKGKDVELRCDPISGHTALYWYRQSLGQGLEFLIYFQGNSAPDKSGLPSDRFSAERTGGSVSTLTIQRTQQEDSAVYLCASSPTDRANYGYTFGSGTRLTVV.

The chain combines TRBV18 with TRBJ1-2; D may be TRBD1 (5 bases). This CDR3 spans 14 amino acids. Germline assignment: CDR1 KGHSH and CDR2 LQKENI. V lost 1 base to trimming and J lost 4 bases, with 10 bases between them. The chain's CDR3 is CASSPQTDTYGYTF. Written as DNA, the CDR3 is TGTGCCAGCTCACCACAAACGGACACCTATGGCTACACCTTC.

By share, this clone counts as medium-sized. The rearrangement joins TRBV27 to TRBJ1-2; 7 bases are a match to TRBD1. The germline gives CDR1 MNHEY, CDR2 SMNVEV (reference sequence). Germline trimming cut 5 bases from V and 4 bases from J; bases unmatched to any gene: 7. CDR3 size: 14 residues. The chain's CDR3 is CASSPVDRVYGYTF. CDR3 nucleotide sequence: TGTGCCAGCAGTCCAGTAGACAGGGTCTATGGCTACACCTTC.

In its sample, this clone is medium-sized (0.01 to 0.1%). The rearrangement links TRBV7-6 to TRBJ1-1, with a tentative D call TRBD1 (5 bases). Trimming shortened V by 0 bases and J by 7 bases, and 18 bases separated the two germline ends. From germline, CDR1 is SGHVS and CDR2 FNYEAQ. The CDR3 is 16 residues long. The CDR3 DNA reads TGTGCCAGCAGCTTAGCTATCGGAGAGGGGATAGGTGAAGCTTTCTTT. Residues: CASSLAIGEGIGEAFF.

V and J are TRBV18 and TRBJ2-7, with TRBD1 matching 9 bases. The V and J ends lost 3 bases and 6 bases, in that order; junction bases with no gene match: 0. This CDR3 spans 12 amino acids. Germline assignment: CDR1 KGHSH and CDR2 LQKENI. CDR3 DNA: TGTGCCAGCTCACCGGACAGGGGCGAGCAGTACTTC. It is translated as CASSPDRGEQYF.